Below are 5 T cell receptor beta chains sequenced from a single sample in a study of graft-versus-host responses after intestinal transplantation. These receptors have no known antigen. Generated by immunoSEQ multiplex PCR, the TCRdb table keeps only in-frame clones and is missing some. This sample has under 100,000 clones, with about 94% found just once. The sample consisted of unstimulated CD4+ T cells sorted from spleen or lymph node cells, taken before transplant. The receptors originated from a human donor who was the organ donor for an intestinal transplant.

CDR3 amino acids: CASRAGTGGLSLHF. The CDR3 DNA sequence: TGTGCCAGCAGGGCCGGGACAGGGGGCCTGTCCCTCCACTTT. This chain uses TRBV2 with TRBJ1-6; 12 bases align to TRBD1. The V and J ends lost 6 bases and 14 bases, in that order; junction bases with no gene match: 8. The CDR3 loop spans 14 amino acids. CDR1 is SNHLY, CDR2 FYNNEI, per germline.

In its sample, this clone was seen a few times. The chain uses TRBV5-1 and TRBJ1-2; a possible D gene is TRBD1 (5 bases). CDR3 length: 13 amino acids. V gave up 4 bases and J gave up 8 bases, with 15 bases separating them. Germline CDR1 reads SGHRS; CDR2 reads YFSETQ. The CDR3 protein is CASSRDGGDGYTF. The CDR3 nucleotides are TGCGCCAGCAGCCGGGACGGGGGGGACGGCTACACCTTC. Full variable domain (remainder filled in from reference TRBV5-1 and TRBJ1-2): KAGVTQTPRYLIKTRGQQVTLSCSPISGHRSVSWYQQTPGQGLQFLFEYFSETQRNKGNFPGRFSGRQFSNSRSEMNVSTLELGDSALYLCASSRDGGDGYTFGSGTRLTVV.

The V gene is TRBV7-2, the J gene TRBJ1-5; D possibly corresponds to TRBD1 (5 bases). From germline, CDR1 is SGHTA and CDR2 FQGNSA. CDR3 size: 13 residues. Trimming took 1 base from V and 5 from J, leaving 6 bases between them. CDR3 sequence (DNA): TGTGCCAGCAGCTTAGGGGGGTATCAGCCCCAGCATTTT. This translates into CASSLGGYQPQHF.

The CDR3 loop is CASSPLLAKNIQYF. The CDR3 nucleotides read TGTGCCAGTAGTCCGCTTTTAGCCAAAAACATTCAGTACTTC. The gene calls are TRBV19 and TRBJ2-4; D gene ambiguous. V lost 5 bases and J 0 bases, leaving 8 bases between the germline ends. Germline CDR1 is LNHDA and CDR2 is SQIVND (reference sequence). The CDR3 is 14 amino acids.

Comments on this clone: Relative to the germline gene, one junction end is altered; a read error may explain this. Other DNA sequences in this sample translate to the same CDR3. The chain is built from TRBV18 and TRBJ1-1; no definite D call. CDR3 length: 13 amino acids. CDR1 KGHSH and CDR2 LQKENI come from the germline V gene. The CDR3 sequence is CASSPQSNTEAFF. Written as DNA, the CDR3 is TGTGCCAGCTCTCCACAGTCGAACACTGAAGCTTTCTTT.